Listed here are 23 T cell receptor beta chains from one sample, sequenced in a study of cytomegalovirus exposure and HLA in healthy donors. The PCR made use of 60 Vbeta and 13 Jbeta primers. Measured with immunoSEQ multiplex PCR; TCRdb has only the in-frame clones, and not every one. The sample has over 150,000 clones, approximately 69% seen once. Sequencing was performed on PBMCs. Receptor source: a young man in good health and CMV-seronegative.

This clone was seen more than once but under ten times. The genes are TRBV2 and TRBJ1-2; D perhaps matches TRBD1 (6 bases). In germline, CDR1 is SNHLY, CDR2 FYNNEI. The V gene lost 8 bases and the J gene lost 7 bases, with 17 bases spanning the gap. This CDR3 is 13 amino acids long. CDR3 protein: CASLRGGAGGYTF. CDR3 coding DNA: TGTGCCAGCCTCCGAGGGGGGGCCGGTGGCTACACCTTC.

This clone was recorded a few times. The V and J genes are TRBV28 and TRBJ1-2, with TRBD1 matching 10 bases. Per the germline V gene, CDR1 is MDHEN and CDR2 is SYDVKM. The CDR3 sequence is 14 residues long. V lost 2 bases and J lost 8; bases outside the gene matches: 5. The CDR3 bases are TGTGCCAGCAGTTTAGACAGGGGGCTTGGAGGCTACACCTTC. Its protein product is CASSLDRGLGGYTF.

V and J are TRBV14 and TRBJ2-7; 10 bases align to TRBD2. This CDR3 is built from 16 residues. The V segment lost 4 bases and the J segment 0 bases; nucleotides outside the gene matches: 6. CDR1 and CDR2 from the germline V gene are SGHDN and FVKESK. In DNA form, the CDR3 reads TGTGCCAGCAGCCCAGGACTAGCGGCGTTCTCCTACGAGCAGTACTTC. Translating gives CASSPGLAAFSYEQYF.

This chain connects TRBV9 to TRBJ1-4, with 7 bases identical to TRBD1. The J segment lost 8 bases and the V segment lost 0 bases, leaving 7 bases of the junction unmatched. CDR1 SGDLS and CDR2 YYNGEE come from the germline V gene. The CDR3 extends over 15 amino acids. The CDR3 DNA reads as TGTGCCAGCAGCGTAGCGGGACAGAGGGGGGAAAAACTGTTTTTT. It is translated as CASSVAGQRGEKLFF.

The chain combines TRBV7-3 with TRBJ2-3; D ambiguous. The V end was cut by 5 bases, the J end by 0 bases, with 6 bases between. Germline CDR1 is SGHTA and CDR2 is FQGTGA. The CDR3 length is 13 residues. The CDR3 here is CASSPSSTDTQYF. The CDR3 DNA reads as TGTGCCAGCAGCCCCTCTAGCACAGATACGCAGTATTTT.

The chain employs TRBV7-9 and TRBJ1-4; TRBD1 might be the D (6 bases). CDR1 and CDR2 (germline): SEHNR, FQNEAQ (reference sequence). Trimming stripped 3 bases from V and 10 bases from J, with 21 bases between. This CDR3 contains 16 residues. CDR3 sequence reads: CASSFPSGGGTGKLFF. CDR3 DNA sequence: TGTGCCAGCAGCTTCCCCTCGGGGGGGGGCACAGGAAAACTGTTTTTT.

The rearrangement uses TRBV9 and TRBJ1-5, with D tentatively TRBD1 (5 bases). Germline loops: CDR1 SGDLS, CDR2 YYNGEE. This CDR3 spans 14 amino acids. The V and J ends lost 3 bases and 4 bases respectively, with 11 bases between them. In DNA, the CDR3 is TGTGCCAGCAGCGCCGCAGGGATGAATCAGCCCCAGCATTTT. Encoded protein: CASSAAGMNQPQHF.

This chain links TRBV5-4 with TRBJ2-7; D may be TRBD2 (5 bases). This CDR3 is built from 14 residues. The germline gives CDR1 SGHNT, CDR2 YYREEE (reference sequence). V lost 2 bases and J 3 bases, leaving 12 bases between the germline ends. The CDR3 here is CASSFPGKDYEQYF. The CDR3, as DNA: TGTGCCAGCAGCTTTCCCGGGAAAGACTACGAGCAGTACTTC.

V and J are TRBV6-5 and TRBJ1-4, with 8 bases lining up with TRBD1. The CDR3 runs 11 residues. Germline values: CDR1 MNHEY, CDR2 SVGAGI. The J segment lost 8 bases and the V segment lost 10 bases, leaving 3 bases of the junction unmatched. CDR3 region: CATRDREKLFF. DNA of the CDR3: TGTGCCACCAGGGACAGGGAAAAACTGTTTTTT.

The chain has TRBV28 and TRBJ2-7, with 7 bases lining up with TRBD2. Germline V gene lookup returns CDR1 MDHEN and CDR2 SYDVKM. Unmatched junction bases numbered 20, after V lost 7 bases and J lost 2 bases. CDR3 length: 18 residues. CDR3 in amino acids: CASTGLGWGRGSTYEQYF. The CDR3 DNA reads as TGTGCCAGCACCGGACTAGGATGGGGGAGGGGCTCCACCTACGAGCAGTACTTC.

This chain links TRBV5-4 with TRBJ2-3; 8 bases are shared with TRBD2. There are 16 residues in the CDR3. The trim removed 0 bases at V and 4 bases at J, leaving 7 bases unmatched. The germline V gene has CDR1 SGHNT and CDR2 YYREEE (reference sequence). In DNA, the CDR3 is TGTGCCAGCAGCTTGGTTTTTGCGGGAGGACCAGATACGCAGTATTTT. Its translation is CASSLVFAGGPDTQYF.

V usage is TRBV6-1 and J usage is TRBJ1-1; TRBD1 matches 7 bases. The germline gives CDR1 MNHNS, CDR2 SASEGT. J lost 6 bases, V lost 0 bases, and 7 bases had no gene match. The CDR3 sequence is 15 residues long. The CDR3 nucleotides are TGTGCCAGCAGTGAAGCCTGGGACAGTGTCGCTGAAGCTTTCTTT. This codes for CASSEAWDSVAEAFF.

The rearrangement joins TRBV6-1 to TRBJ1-5; 7 bases match TRBD1. Per the germline V gene, CDR1 is MNHNS and CDR2 is SASEGT. The CDR3 loop spans 16 amino acids. Trimming at V came to 4 bases and at J to 7 bases, leaving 13 bases not matched to a gene. This CDR3 reads CASSVPGGTIPQPQHF. The CDR3 coding sequence is TGTGCCAGCAGTGTCCCAGGGGGGACAATACCGCAGCCCCAGCATTTT.

The chain uses TRBV4-2 and TRBJ1-4; D not resolved. In germline, CDR1 is LGHNA, CDR2 YNFKEQ. V was shortened by 1 base and J by 0 bases, with 12 bases between the two germline ends. The CDR3 consists of 17 residues. The CDR3 DNA is TGTGCCAGCAGCCAAGGTCGCGGGGAAGCAACTAATGAAAAACTGTTTTTT. It yields the protein CASSQGRGEATNEKLFF.

The chain combines TRBV6-6 with TRBJ1-4; 10 nucleotides line up with TRBD1. Germline V gives CDR1 MNHNY, CDR2 SVGAGI (reference sequence). The CDR3 length is 16 residues. With 4 bases clipped from V and 8 bases from J, the junction kept 10 bases outside the gene matches. CDR3 residues: CASSSPGQGGREKLFF. As DNA, the CDR3 is TGTGCCAGCAGTTCCCCCGGACAGGGGGGACGGGAAAAACTGTTTTTT.

The chain links TRBV7-2 to TRBJ2-2; D is possibly TRBD1 (6 bases). The CDR3 is 14 residues long. The germline gives CDR1 SGHTA, CDR2 FQGNSA. The ends were cut back, 5 bases at V and 5 bases at J, with 12 bases in the middle. CDR3 amino acids: CASSPLQGTGELFF. In DNA, the CDR3 is TGTGCCAGCAGCCCCCTACAGGGAACCGGGGAGCTGTTTTTT.

This clone was observed a single time. The V call is TRBV5-6, the J call TRBJ1-2; D might be TRBD1 (6 bases). The CDR3 is made up of 13 amino acids. In germline, CDR1 is SGHDT, CDR2 YYEEEE. V was clipped by 0 bases and J by 8 bases, with 11 bases between them. Here the CDR3 reads CASSLAAGTGYTF. DNA for the CDR3: TGTGCCAGCAGCTTGGCTGCAGGGACAGGCTACACCTTC.

The chain uses TRBV25-1 and TRBJ1-2; D is ambiguous. The ends were cut back, 4 bases at V and 3 bases at J, with 12 bases in the middle. CDR1 is MGHDK and CDR2 is SYGVNS in the germline V gene. This CDR3 contains 14 residues. The CDR3 protein is CASSGTGRDYGYTF. CDR3 nucleotides: TGTGCCAGCAGTGGAACCGGGAGGGACTATGGCTACACCTTC.

The rearrangement links TRBV11-2 to TRBJ2-7, with TRBD1 matching 7 bases. This CDR3 comprises 13 residues. In germline, CDR1 is SGHAT, CDR2 FQNNGV. J lost 7 bases, V lost 4 bases, and 7 bases had no gene match. The CDR3 loop reads CASSYRQGSEQYF. CDR3 DNA sequence: TGTGCCAGCAGCTACAGACAGGGAAGTGAGCAGTACTTC.

This chain joins TRBV7-9 and TRBJ2-1; 10 nucleotides match TRBD2. The ends lost 4 bases at V and 3 bases at J; junction bases unmatched: 6. CDR3 length equals 16 residues. CDR1 is SEHNR and CDR2 is FQNEAQ in the germline V gene (reference sequence). CDR3 sequence reads: CASSSSGGANYNEQFF. DNA of the CDR3: TGTGCCAGCAGCTCAAGCGGGGGGGCAAACTACAATGAGCAGTTCTTC. Supplemented by reference TRBV7-9 and TRBJ2-1, the full variable domain reads DTGVSQNPRHKITKRGQNVTFRCDPISEHNRLYWYRQTLGQGPEFLTYFQNEAQLEKSRLLSDRFSAERPKGSFSTLEIQRTEQGDSAMYLCASSSSGGANYNEQFFGPGTRLTVL.

The CDR3 DNA reads as TGTGCCAGCAGCTTAAGGGGAAACTATGGCTACACCTTC. Translated, it gives CASSLRGNYGYTF. The chain combines TRBV28 with TRBJ1-2; D might be TRBD1 (5 bases). Germline CDR1 is MDHEN and CDR2 is SYDVKM. Trimming removed 6 bases at V and 2 bases at J, with 10 bases between. The CDR3 length is 13 residues.

This clone was counted a few times. The rearrangement uses TRBV12-5 and TRBJ1-5; D is possibly TRBD1 (6 bases). The length of the CDR3 is 19 residues. V was shortened by 0 bases and J by 3 bases, with 21 bases between the two germline ends. Germline V gene lookup returns CDR1 LGHNT and CDR2 FRNRAP. The CDR3 region has the DNA TGTGCTAGTGGTTTGGTTCCGGCGTGGTGGGGGCAGAACAATCAGCCCCAGCATTTT. It yields the protein CASGLVPAWWGQNNQPQHF.

The chain carries TRBV6-5 and TRBJ1-3; D not certain. Germline V gene lookup returns CDR1 MNHEY and CDR2 SVGAGI. The CDR3 consists of 13 residues. Trimming took off 3 bases at V and 0 bases at J, with 3 bases between the two ends. This chain's CDR3 is CASSYRSGNTIYF. The DNA for the CDR3 is TGTGCCAGCAGTTATCGCTCTGGAAACACCATATATTTT.